This TCR beta chain comes out of a study of blood T cell repertoires in COVID-19. Sequenced by immunoSEQ multiplex PCR; TCRdb stores in-frame clones only, minus some. The table includes about 200,000 clones, roughly 86% detected once. Trimming cost V 5 bases and J 4 bases, with 11 bases left between them. This CDR3 has 13 amino acids. Germline V CDR1 and CDR2: SEHNR, FQNEAQ (reference sequence). The TCR was taken from a man aged 18 to 29 with active or convalescent COVID-19. Sequences were obtained from peripheral blood. V gene TRBV7-9 combines with J gene TRBJ1-2, with a weak D call TRBD1 (5 bases). CDR3 nucleotide sequence: TGTGCCAGCAGCCCCTCGGGGGGCTATGGCTACACCTTC. Translating gives CASSPSGGYGYTF.